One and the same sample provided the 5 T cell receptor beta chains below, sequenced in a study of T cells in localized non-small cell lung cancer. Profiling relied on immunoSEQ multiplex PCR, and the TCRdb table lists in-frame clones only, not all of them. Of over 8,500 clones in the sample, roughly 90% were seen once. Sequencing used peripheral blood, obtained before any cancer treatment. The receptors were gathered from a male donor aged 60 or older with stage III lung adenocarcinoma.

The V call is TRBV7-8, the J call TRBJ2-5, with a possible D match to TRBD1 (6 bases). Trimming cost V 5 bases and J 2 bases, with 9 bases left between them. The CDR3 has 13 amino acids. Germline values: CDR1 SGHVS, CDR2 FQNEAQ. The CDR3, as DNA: TGTGCCAGCAGCCGGACAGTACAAGAGACCCAGTACTTC. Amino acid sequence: CASSRTVQETQYF.

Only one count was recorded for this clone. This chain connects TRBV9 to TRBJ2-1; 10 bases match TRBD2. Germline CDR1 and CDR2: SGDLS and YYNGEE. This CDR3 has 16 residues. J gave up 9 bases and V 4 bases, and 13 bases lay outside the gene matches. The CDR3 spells CASSPRGLATSSEQFF. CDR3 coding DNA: TGTGCCAGCAGCCCGCGGGGACTAGCGACTTCGAGTGAGCAGTTCTTC.

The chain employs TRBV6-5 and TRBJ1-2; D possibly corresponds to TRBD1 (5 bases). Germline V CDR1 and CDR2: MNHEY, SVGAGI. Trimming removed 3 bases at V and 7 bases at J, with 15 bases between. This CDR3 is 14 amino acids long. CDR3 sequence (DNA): TGTGCCAGCAGTTATTCCAAGGGACGGTCTGGCTACACCTTC. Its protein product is CASSYSKGRSGYTF.

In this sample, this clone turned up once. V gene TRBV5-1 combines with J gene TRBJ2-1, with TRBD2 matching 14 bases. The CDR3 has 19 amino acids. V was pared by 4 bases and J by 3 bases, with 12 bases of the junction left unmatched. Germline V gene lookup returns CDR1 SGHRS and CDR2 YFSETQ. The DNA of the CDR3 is TGCGCCAGCAGCACCGGGACTAGCGGGAGTCGGGCTATCTACAATGAGCAGTTCTTC. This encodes CASSTGTSGSRAIYNEQFF.

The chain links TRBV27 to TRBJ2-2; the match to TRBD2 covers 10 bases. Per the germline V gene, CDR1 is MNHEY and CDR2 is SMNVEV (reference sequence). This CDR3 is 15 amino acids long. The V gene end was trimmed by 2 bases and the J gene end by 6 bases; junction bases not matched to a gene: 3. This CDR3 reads CASSLILAGAGELFF. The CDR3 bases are TGTGCCAGCAGTTTAATCCTAGCGGGAGCCGGGGAGCTGTTTTTT.